The 21 T cell receptor beta chains reported below all come from one sample, sequenced in a study of blood T cell repertoires in COVID-19. This table comes from immunoSEQ multiplex PCR, and its TCRdb copy is limited to in-frame clones, with some not included. The sample carries tens of thousands of clones, about four fifths recorded once. The sample taken for sequencing was peripheral blood. The receptors shown here come from an elderly man with acute or convalescent COVID-19.

This rearrangement joins TRBV5-1 to TRBJ2-5, with 8 positions matching TRBD2. CDR1 and CDR2 from the germline V gene are SGHRS and YFSETQ. The CDR3 contains 15 residues. The V and J ends lost 6 bases and 4 bases, in that order; junction bases with no gene match: 11. CDR3 nucleotide sequence: TGCGCCAGCAAAAGCGGGGGCGCCGCCCTAGAGACCCAGTACTTC. This codes for CASKSGGAALETQYF.

The J gene is TRBJ2-3, the V gene TRBV7-9; D not resolved. The CDR3 spans 14 residues. Trimming shortened V by 3 bases and J by 1 base, and 8 bases separated the two germline ends. Germline V CDR1 and CDR2: SEHNR, FQNEAQ (reference sequence). Here the CDR3 DNA reads TGTGCCAGCAGCTTGGAGCGACGCACAGATACGCAGTATTTT. Translated, it gives CASSLERRTDTQYF.

The chain links TRBV6-5 to TRBJ2-3, with unresolved D. Germline V gene lookup returns CDR1 MNHEY and CDR2 SVGAGI. CDR3 size: 13 residues. V was pared by 2 bases and J by 6 bases, with 9 bases between. The CDR3 coding sequence is TGTGCCAGCAGTTACCCCCAGGCGGATACGCAGTATTTT. Protein product: CASSYPQADTQYF.

The genes are TRBV6-5 and TRBJ2-3; possible D gene TRBD2, 7 bases. Germline V gene sequence: CDR1 MNHEY, CDR2 SVGAGI. Trimming pared 9 bases from V and 2 bases from J, leaving 12 bases between. CDR3 length equals 13 residues. The CDR3 protein is CASQGTITDTQYF. CDR3 in DNA: TGTGCCAGTCAGGGGACTATCACAGATACGCAGTATTTT.

This chain connects TRBV7-2 to TRBJ2-5; 8 positions match TRBD1. The CDR3 is 16 amino acids. CDR1 is SGHTA and CDR2 is FQGNSA in the germline V gene. After removal of 5 bases from V and 2 bases from J, the junction contained 10 bases not matched to a gene. The CDR3 DNA follows: TGTGCCAGCAGCCTGGTCCGGGACAGGCCGCAAGAGACCCAGTACTTC. Encoded protein: CASSLVRDRPQETQYF.

This sequence joins TRBV5-5 and TRBJ2-2; the match to TRBD2 covers 9 bases. The CDR3 is made up of 17 amino acids. V shed 4 bases and J 0 bases; nucleotides not matched to a gene: 7. Looked up from germline, CDR1 is SGHKS and CDR2 is YYEKEE (reference sequence). This chain's CDR3 is CASSPRGGGANTGELFF. The CDR3 DNA is TGTGCCAGCAGCCCCCGTGGCGGGGGGGCGAACACCGGGGAGCTGTTTTTT.

The V call is TRBV7-2, the J call TRBJ2-1; D is ambiguous. Germline V lookup: CDR1 SGHTA, CDR2 FQGNSA. V was pared by 1 base and J by 5 bases, with 9 bases between. The CDR3 runs to 14 residues. The CDR3 here is CASSLGLGNNEQFF. The CDR3 nucleotides are TGTGCCAGCAGCTTAGGTCTAGGAAACAATGAGCAGTTCTTC.

The rearrangement links TRBV5-4 to TRBJ2-1; 11 bases fit TRBD2. The CDR3 is 18 amino acids. Per germline, CDR1 SGHNT and CDR2 YYREEE (reference sequence). V lost 0 bases to trimming and J lost 5 bases; unmatched junction nucleotides: 10. Written as DNA, the CDR3 is TGTGCCAGCAGCTTGGGACTAGCGGGGCGCCTCCTCAACAATGAGCAGTTCTTC. Its translation is CASSLGLAGRLLNNEQFF. Full variable domain (outside the CDR3, taken from reference TRBV5-4 and TRBJ2-1): ETGVTQSPTHLIKTRGQQVTLRCSSQSGHNTVSWYQQALGQGPQFIFQYYREEENGRGNFPPRFSGLQFPNYSSELNVNALELDDSALYLCASSLGLAGRLLNNEQFFGPGTRLTVL.

This chain links TRBV6-5 with TRBJ2-5; 8 nucleotides line up with TRBD2. The V and J ends lost 2 bases and 1 base, in that order; junction bases with no gene match: 6. The CDR3 contains 16 residues. CDR1 is MNHEY, CDR2 SVGAGI, per germline. CDR3 in amino acids: CASSYARRGAQETQYF. The CDR3 nucleotides read TGTGCCAGCAGTTACGCGCGGCGGGGGGCCCAAGAGACCCAGTACTTC.

This clone is a singleton in its sample. The rearrangement joins TRBV21-1 to TRBJ2-4; the table gives TRBD1 as D, unverified against the DNA. TRBV21-1 is a pseudogene segment. The CDR3 spans 16 residues. The DNA of the CDR3 is TGTGCCAGCAGCAAAGAGTCTGGGACAGGGGAAAACATTCAGTACTTC. Translation gives CASSKESGTGENIQYF.

The chain has TRBV15 and TRBJ1-2; no definite D call. This CDR3 region has 14 residues. Per germline, CDR1 LNHNV and CDR2 YYDKDF (reference sequence). Deletions cut 4 bases from V and 5 bases from J, with 14 bases between. As DNA, the CDR3 is TGTGCCACCAGCATGGGAGAAGGAATTTATGGCTACACCTTC. Translation: CATSMGEGIYGYTF. The full variable domain, rest sourced from reference TRBV15 and TRBJ1-2, is DAMVIQNPRYQVTQFGKPVTLSCSQTLNHNVMYWYQQKSSQAPKLLFHYYDKDFNNEADTPDNFQSRRPNTSFCFLDIRSPGLGDTAMYLCATSMGEGIYGYTFGSGTRLTVV.

This clone appeared a few times. The chain combines TRBV4-1 with TRBJ2-5; 8 nucleotides line up with TRBD2. The CDR3 consists of 19 residues. V shed 4 bases, J shed 5 bases, and the junction held 21 bases outside the gene matches. Germline V gene data show CDR1 as MGHRA and CDR2 as YSYEKL. DNA for the CDR3: TGCGCCAGCAGCCGGTGGGAGGGCGGGACTAGGGCTCCCAGGGAGACCCAGTACTTC. The encoded protein is CASSRWEGGTRAPRETQYF.

The chain links TRBV7-9 to TRBJ1-1; D remains unclear. V lost 5 bases, J lost 4 bases, and 17 bases lay in between. The length of the CDR3 is 15 residues. CDR1 and CDR2 (germline): SEHNR, FQNEAQ (reference sequence). The CDR3 coding sequence is TGTGCCAGCAGCCAAAGTCGGGGAGTGGCCACTGAAGCTTTCTTT. Protein: CASSQSRGVATEAFF.

This clone was detected only a few times. This CDR3 is CSAHQLQTGTSQAFF. CDR3 DNA sequence: TGCAGCGCTCATCAACTACAGACAGGGACCAGCCAAGCTTTCTTT. This sequence joins TRBV29-1 and TRBJ1-1; 7 bases map to TRBD1. V was clipped by 7 bases and J by 9 bases; unmatched bases: 20. CDR1 SQVTM and CDR2 ANQGSEA come from the germline V gene. This CDR3 is built from 15 residues. Filled out from reference TRBV29-1 and TRBJ1-1, the complete variable domain reads SAVISQKPSRDICQRGTSLTIQCQVDSQVTMMFWYRQQPGQSLTLIATANQGSEATYESGFVIDKFPISRPNLTFSTLTVSNMSPEDSSIYLCSAHQLQTGTSQAFFGQGTRLTVV.

The chain has TRBV2 and TRBJ2-3, with 8 bases aligning to TRBD2. CDR1 and CDR2 from the germline V gene are SNHLY and FYNNEI. V was clipped by 2 bases and J by 4 bases; unmatched bases: 5. The CDR3 runs 15 residues. The CDR3 here is CASSEPSGGPDTQYF. CDR3 DNA sequence: TGTGCCAGCAGTGAACCTTCGGGGGGGCCAGATACGCAGTATTTT. Complete variable domain (other parts from reference TRBV2 and TRBJ2-3): EPEVTQTPSHQVTQMGQEVILRCVPISNHLYFYWYRQILGQKVEFLVSFYNNEISEKSEIFDDQFSVERPDGSNFTLKIRSTKLEDSAMYFCASSEPSGGPDTQYFGPGTRLTVL.

The chain is built from TRBV7-8 and TRBJ2-1; 8 bases align to TRBD2. V shed 6 bases and J 15 bases; nucleotides not matched to a gene: 10. Germline V gene lookup returns CDR1 SGHVS and CDR2 FQNEAQ. The CDR3 loop spans 12 amino acids. The CDR3 region is CASSLAGVGGFF. For the CDR3, the DNA is TGTGCCAGCAGTCTAGCGGGCGTTGGGGGGTTCTTC.

The chain employs TRBV6-4 and TRBJ2-7, with 9 bases aligning to TRBD1. Losses at the gene ends were 2 bases for V and 2 bases for J; bases not matched to a gene: 28. This CDR3 has 23 amino acids. Germline assignment: CDR1 MRHNA and CDR2 SNTAGT. The CDR3 region is CASSDAQTDNRDRERWDAYEQYF. The CDR3 region has the DNA TGTGCCAGCAGTGACGCTCAAACAGATAACCGGGACAGGGAGCGGTGGGACGCCTACGAGCAGTACTTC.

J is TRBJ1-2 and V is TRBV11-1, with D perhaps TRBD1 (6 bases). The ends were cut back, 2 bases at V and 4 bases at J, with 8 bases in the middle. The germline gives CDR1 SGHAT, CDR2 FQDESV (reference sequence). The CDR3 runs 13 residues. This CDR3 reads CASSLIGGYGYTF. DNA of the CDR3: TGTGCCAGCAGCTTAATAGGGGGCTATGGCTACACCTTC. The whole variable domain, remainder taken from reference TRBV11-1 and TRBJ1-2, is EAEVAQSPRYKITEKSQAVAFWCDPISGHATLYWYRQILGQGPELLVQFQDESVVDDSQLPKDRFSAERLKGVDSTLKIQPAELGDSAMYLCASSLIGGYGYTFGSGTRLTVV.

This clone was recorded many times. The chain combines TRBV7-9 with TRBJ1-2; 11 positions match TRBD1. V lost 5 bases, J lost 6 bases, and 5 bases stayed unmatched. The CDR3 spans 14 residues. CDR1 and CDR2 (germline): SEHNR, FQNEAQ (reference sequence). DNA for the CDR3: TGTGCCAGCAGCCTCGGACAGGGGGCTAATGGCTACACCTTC. Amino acids: CASSLGQGANGYTF.

V and J are TRBV9 and TRBJ1-3, with a tentative D call TRBD1 (5 bases). This CDR3 is built from 16 residues. The V end was cut by 0 bases, the J end by 2 bases, with 12 bases between. The V gene's germline CDR1 is SGDLS and CDR2 YYNGEE. The CDR3 is CASSVVDSSPGNTIYF. The CDR3, as DNA: TGTGCCAGCAGCGTAGTCGACAGTAGTCCTGGAAACACCATATATTTT.

The gene calls are TRBV6-5 and TRBJ2-7, with 12 bases that match TRBD2. CDR1 MNHEY and CDR2 SVGAGI come from the germline V gene. With V trimmed by 5 bases and J by 4 bases, 6 bases remained unmatched. This CDR3 region has 15 residues. CDR3 residues: CASSTSSGGDYEQYF. In nucleotides, the CDR3 is TGTGCCAGCAGTACCTCTAGCGGGGGGGATTACGAGCAGTACTTC.